A single sample is the source of the 18 T cell receptor beta chains below, sequenced in a study of early T cells in non-severe SARS-CoV-2 infection. TCRdb redid the calling of the 5' RACE reads with MiXCR, one entry per CDR3 protein. The table has 50,000 to 70,000 distinct CDR3 sequences, approximately 9% seen once. Sequenced input: whole blood. These receptors were obtained from an adult who was a healthcare worker with PCR-confirmed SARS-CoV-2 infection or an uninfected control (not recorded which).

This clonotype was seen at least ten times. The V call is TRBV10-3, the J call TRBJ1-5, with D perhaps matching TRBD1 (5 bases). Trimming stripped 6 bases from V and 5 bases from J, with 11 bases between. CDR1 and CDR2 (germline): ENHRY, SYGVKD. This CDR3 region has 13 residues. The CDR3 here is CAISKDTDQPQHF. The DNA of the CDR3 is TGTGCCATCAGCAAGGACACCGATCAGCCCCAGCATTTT.

This clonotype was detected ten times or more. This chain uses TRBV2 with TRBJ2-2; unclear D gene. Germline V CDR1 and CDR2: SNHLY, FYNNEI. The V end was cut by 1 base, the J end by 3 bases, with 0 bases between. The CDR3 is 12 amino acids. DNA of the CDR3: TGTGCCAGCAGTGAAGACACCGGGGAGCTGTTTTTT. This sequence encodes CASSEDTGELFF. Using reference TRBV2 and TRBJ2-2 for the parts outside the CDR3, the full variable domain is EPEVTQTPSHQVTQMGQEVILRCVPISNHLYFYWYRQILGQKVEFLVSFYNNEISEKSEIFDDQFSVERPDGSNFTLKIRSTKLEDSAMYFCASSEDTGELFFGEGSRLTVL.

The gene calls are TRBV12-3 or TRBV12-4 and TRBJ2-7; 13 bases map to TRBD2. The V segment lost 3 bases and the J segment 8 bases; nucleotides outside the gene matches: 16. The CDR3 sequence is 18 residues long. The CDR3 DNA is TGTGCCAGCAGTTTTGCAGGACTAGCGGGAGATACTTCCTCCCAGCAGTACTTC. Translation gives CASSFAGLAGDTSSQQYF.

This clonotype was observed many times. The chain links TRBV6-1 to TRBJ1-2; 9 bases are shared with TRBD1. Germline V gene sequence: CDR1 MNHNS, CDR2 SASEGT. This CDR3 is built from 14 residues. Trimming at V came to 6 bases and at J to 7 bases, leaving 9 bases not matched to a gene. The CDR3 region has the DNA TGTGCCAGCAGAATCACCGGGACAGGGTCTGGCTACACCTTC. It specifies CASRITGTGSGYTF.

This clonotype occurred many times. This sequence joins TRBV12-3 or TRBV12-4 and TRBJ1-4; 7 positions agree with TRBD1. The V segment lost 4 bases and the J segment 2 bases; nucleotides outside the gene matches: 10. This CDR3 spans 17 amino acids. This CDR3 reads CASSSPRQGATNEKLFF. CDR3 coding DNA: TGTGCCAGCAGTTCCCCACGACAGGGAGCGACTAATGAAAAACTGTTTTTT.

This clonotype has more than one count but fewer than ten. The rearrangement links TRBV24-1 to TRBJ1-2; 9 bases are a match to TRBD1. Germline CDR1 reads KGHDR; CDR2 reads SFDVKD. This CDR3 contains 17 residues. The V and J ends lost 4 bases and 4 bases, in that order; junction bases with no gene match: 12. The CDR3 DNA reads as TGTGCCACCAGTGACGCCGGGACAGGGTTCCCCATCTATGGCTACACCTTC. It codes for CATSDAGTGFPIYGYTF.

The rearrangement uses TRBV7-2 and TRBJ2-4; possibly TRBD2 for D (6 bases). The germline V gene encodes CDR1 SGHTA and CDR2 FQGNSA. V gave up 4 bases and J gave up 8 bases, with 15 bases separating them. This CDR3 contains 14 residues. The CDR3 loop is CASSSRGERDIQYF. CDR3 bases: TGTGCCAGCAGCTCCCGCGGGGAGAGAGACATTCAGTACTTC.

This clonotype was recorded once. One base away lies a much larger clone, so this may be a sequencing read error. The chain combines TRBV20-1 with TRBJ2-7, with 8 bases lining up with TRBD2. Germline values: CDR1 DFQATT, CDR2 SNEGSKA (reference sequence). This CDR3 has 16 residues. For the CDR3, the DNA is TGCTGTGCCCGGAGGGTAGCGGGACCCGGCCTCTACGAGCAGTACTTC. It yields the protein CCARRVAGPGLYEQYF.

A note on this clonotype: A much larger clone differs from this one at a single base, so this may be a read error. The rearrangement joins TRBV12-3 or TRBV12-4 to TRBJ2-1, with unresolved D. The CDR3 is 11 amino acids. The germline V and J ends were trimmed by 10 bases and 3 bases, with 7 bases remaining between them. This CDR3 is CANTSYNEQFF. DNA for the CDR3: TGTGCCAACACCAGCTACAATGAGCAGTTCTTC.

This clonotype was counted only a few times. The chain carries TRBV28 and TRBJ2-7; D remains ambiguous. Germline V CDR1 and CDR2: MDHEN, SYDVKM. The V end lost 6 bases, the J end lost 0 bases, and 9 bases lay between the germline ends. CDR3 length: 13 residues. This CDR3 reads CASRPPDSYEQYF. CDR3 in DNA: TGTGCCAGCAGGCCCCCCGACTCCTACGAGCAGTACTTC. The full variable domain, its missing parts supplied by reference TRBV28 and TRBJ2-7, is DVKVTQSSRYLVKRTGEKVFLECVQDMDHENMFWYRQDPGLGLRLIYFSYDVKMKEKGDIPEGYSVSREKKERFSLILESASTNQTSMYLCASRPPDSYEQYFGPGTRLTVT.

The sample holds many counts of this clonotype. The chain couples TRBV6-5 to TRBJ2-1; 9 positions agree with TRBD2. The CDR3 loop spans 16 amino acids. CDR1 and CDR2 from the germline V gene are MNHEY and SVGAGI. V was clipped by 5 bases and J by 7 bases; unmatched bases: 12. The DNA for the CDR3 is TGTGCCAGCAGTAAACCGTCTAGCGGGATTAGGAATGAGCAGTTCTTC. Its translation: CASSKPSSGIRNEQFF.

This clonotype was detected a few times. The rearrangement links TRBV5-5 to TRBJ1-2; TRBD1 is a possible D gene (6 bases). V gave up 0 bases and J gave up 8 bases, with 11 bases separating them. The CDR3 has 13 residues. Germline V CDR1 and CDR2: SGHKS, YYEKEE (reference sequence). The CDR3 coding sequence is TGTGCCAGCAGCTTGGAGGGGGTTAGAGGCTACACCTTC. Translated: CASSLEGVRGYTF.

This sequence joins TRBV5-4 and TRBJ1-3, with D perhaps TRBD1 (5 bases). In germline, CDR1 is SGHNT, CDR2 YYREEE (reference sequence). Between the trimmed V and J ends, which lost 1 base and 2 bases, there was a span of 7 bases. The CDR3 length is 14 residues. CDR3 coding DNA: TGTGCCAGCAGCTTGACAGGTCCTGGAAACACCATATATTTT. This translates into CASSLTGPGNTIYF.

This clonotype was seen repeatedly, ten times or more. The CDR3 loop reads CASSRGHSNTGELFF. In DNA, the CDR3 is TGTGCCAGTAGTAGGGGACACTCGAACACCGGGGAGCTGTTTTTT. The V and J genes are TRBV19 and TRBJ2-2, with D maybe TRBD1 (6 bases). V gave up 4 bases and J gave up 0 bases, with 9 bases separating them. From germline, CDR1 is LNHDA and CDR2 SQIVND (reference sequence). The CDR3 length is 15 residues.

The rearrangement links TRBV7-9 to TRBJ2-6, with 7 bases lining up with TRBD1. CDR3 length equals 15 residues. CDR1 and CDR2 from the germline V gene are SEHNR and FQNEAQ (reference sequence). The junction had 4 bases not matched to a gene; V was cut back by 5 bases and J by 3 bases. The CDR3 DNA sequence: TGTGCCAGCAGCCTGGGGACAGTTGGGGCCAACGTCCTGACTTTC. Its translation is CASSLGTVGANVLTF.

This clonotype was counted many times. The V and J genes are TRBV30 and TRBJ2-3; 9 nucleotides align to TRBD2. Germline trimming cut 5 bases from V and 5 bases from J; bases unmatched to any gene: 8. CDR3 length equals 14 residues. Germline-derived CDR1 and CDR2 are GTSNPN and SVGIG (reference sequence). CDR3 loop: CAWDTSGYGDTQYF. The CDR3 nucleotides are TGTGCCTGGGACACTAGCGGGTACGGAGATACGCAGTATTTT.

This clonotype was counted between two and nine times. The J gene is TRBJ2-2, the V gene TRBV20-1; TRBD1 or TRBD2 may be the D gene (5 bases each). Looked up from germline, CDR1 is DFQATT and CDR2 is SNEGSKA (reference sequence). V was clipped by 3 bases and J by 5 bases, with 10 bases between them. The length of the CDR3 is 13 residues. As DNA, the CDR3 is TGCAGTGCTAGCGACAGAGGGACCGGGGAGCTGTTTTTT. Residues: CSASDRGTGELFF.

The chain combines TRBV20-1 with TRBJ2-7; the match to TRBD2 covers 9 bases. The CDR3 is made up of 14 amino acids. Germline CDR1 and CDR2: DFQATT and SNEGSKA (reference sequence). Germline trimming cut 6 bases from V and 2 bases from J; bases unmatched to any gene: 8. This CDR3 is CSARRGGPTYEQYF. The CDR3 bases are TGCAGTGCGCGGCGGGGGGGCCCAACCTACGAGCAGTACTTC.